The 9 T cell receptor beta chains in this list originate from one sample, sequenced in a study of control samples from healthy donors and cancer patients (TCRdb year 2020). Library generation was performed with the immunoSEQ multiplex PCR assay. TCRdb obtained this table from immuneACCESS and retained in-frame rearrangements with V and J assigned. These tables miss some clones; where compared with another copy, unresolved V genes account for less than half of the shortfall, and the remainder is unexplained. The sample profile shows about 96,000 clones; approximately 95% of them were found once. The ten top clones hold more than 7% of the sample. Sequences were obtained from blood. These receptors were obtained from a man between 18 and 35 years old in good health.

The V call is TRBV19, the J call TRBJ1-1, with 8 bases identical to TRBD1. Germline values: CDR1 LNHDA, CDR2 SQIVND (reference sequence). This CDR3 comprises 17 residues. J lost 0 bases, V lost 5 bases, and 11 bases had no gene match. CDR3: CASSRYRQGPMNTEAFF. CDR3 in DNA: TGTGCCAGTAGTCGGTACAGACAGGGGCCGATGAACACTGAAGCTTTCTTT.

This chain uses TRBV11-2 with TRBJ1-2; D is unresolved. The germline V gene encodes CDR1 SGHAT and CDR2 FQNNGV. The CDR3 loop spans 15 amino acids. V lost 5 bases to trimming and J lost 7 bases, with 20 bases between them. CDR3 sequence reads: CASSRTDGNTGGYTF. The CDR3 bases are TGTGCCAGCAGCAGGACGGACGGAAACACGGGTGGCTACACCTTC.

This chain links TRBV7-2 with TRBJ2-7, with 8 bases identical to TRBD2. This CDR3 is 14 amino acids long. Germline V lookup: CDR1 SGHTA, CDR2 FQGNSA. Unmatched junction bases numbered 3, after V lost 1 base and J lost 4 bases. This chain's CDR3 is CASSLESGSYEQYF. The DNA of the CDR3 is TGTGCCAGCAGCTTAGAGAGCGGGAGTTACGAGCAGTACTTC.

The rearrangement joins TRBV6-5 to TRBJ1-2; 7 bases agree with TRBD1. With V trimmed by 2 bases and J by 6 bases, 3 bases remained unmatched. The CDR3 is made up of 13 amino acids. Per germline, CDR1 MNHEY and CDR2 SVGAGI. The CDR3 coding sequence is TGTGCCAGCAGTTACAGAACAGGGGATGGCTACACCTTC. It translates to CASSYRTGDGYTF.

This clone was found once. The chain joins TRBV7-8 to TRBJ2-1; the match to TRBD2 covers 7 bases. V lost 0 bases, J lost 6 bases, and 8 bases stayed unmatched. This CDR3 comprises 16 residues. Per the germline V gene, CDR1 is SGHVS and CDR2 is FQNEAQ. The CDR3 protein is CASSLAWGGDLNEQFF. For the CDR3, the DNA is TGTGCCAGCAGCTTAGCGTGGGGGGGGGACCTCAATGAGCAGTTCTTC.

This sequence joins TRBV20-1 and TRBJ2-7; no firm D call. V lost 5 bases and J 1 base, leaving 6 bases between the germline ends. The germline V gene has CDR1 DFQATT and CDR2 SNEGSKA (reference sequence). CDR3 length equals 11 residues. CDR3 sequence: CSALESYEQYF. The CDR3 nucleotides are TGCAGTGCTCTCGAATCCTACGAGCAGTACTTC.

The chain couples TRBV5-4 to TRBJ2-1; the D is unclear. V lost 4 bases, J lost 6 bases, and 11 bases lay in between. From germline, CDR1 is SGHNT and CDR2 YYREEE (reference sequence). The CDR3 runs to 13 residues. The CDR3 DNA follows: TGTGCCAGCAGCCCTATTAGCTCCAATGAGCAGTTCTTC. As protein: CASSPISSNEQFF.

The V and J genes are TRBV18 and TRBJ1-5; 7 bases line up with TRBD1. Germline trimming cut 3 bases from V and 7 bases from J; bases unmatched to any gene: 15. This CDR3 contains 17 residues. Germline CDR1 KGHSH, CDR2 LQKENI. Here the CDR3 DNA reads TGTGCCAGCTCACCGAGGGGATCAGGGGGTGTTAAACAGCCCCAGCATTTT. Protein: CASSPRGSGGVKQPQHF.

The chain couples TRBV29-1 to TRBJ1-2, with D uncertain. V was shortened by 4 bases and J by 7 bases, with 7 bases between the two germline ends. The V gene's germline CDR1 is SQVTM and CDR2 ANQGSEA. This CDR3 region has 10 residues. CDR3 residues: CSVVGGGYTF. The CDR3 bases are TGCAGCGTTGTCGGAGGTGGCTACACCTTC.